The 16 T cell receptor beta chains below come from one sample, sequenced in a study of tumor-infiltrating lymphocytes in localized non-small cell lung cancer. The repertoire was sequenced with immunoSEQ multiplex PCR; TCRdb's copy has only in-frame clones and lacks some. The data contain approximately 15,000 clones, more than 75% of them singletons. The specimen sequenced was uninvolved lung tissue not adjacent to the tumor. Source of these receptors: a human donor with non-small cell lung cancer.

V and J are TRBV30 and TRBJ1-5; unclear D gene. CDR1 and CDR2 (germline): GTSNPN, SVGIG (reference sequence). The CDR3 length is 14 residues. V lost 0 bases and J lost 5, with 11 bases in between. The DNA for the CDR3 is TGTGCCTGGAGTGTCAACTCCGGTGATCAGCCCCAGCATTTT. Its protein is CAWSVNSGDQPQHF.

The chain employs TRBV6-1 and TRBJ1-4, with TRBD1 identical over 8 bases. From germline, CDR1 is MNHNS and CDR2 SASEGT. V shed 7 bases and J 7 bases; nucleotides not matched to a gene: 5. The CDR3 runs 13 residues. In nucleotides, the CDR3 is TGTGCCAGCATCAGGGGGCCTGGTGAAAAACTGTTTTTT. It translates to CASIRGPGEKLFF.

This chain joins TRBV7-3 and TRBJ2-1; TRBD1 agrees at 9 bases. Per germline, CDR1 SGHTA and CDR2 FQGTGA. J gave up 1 base and V 5 bases, and 6 bases lay outside the gene matches. The CDR3 totals 16 residues. As DNA, the CDR3 is TGTGCCAGCAGCCCTCGGGGGACAGGGTCCTACAATGAGCAGTTCTTC. This sequence encodes CASSPRGTGSYNEQFF.

Only a few counts were recorded for this clone. The V gene is TRBV30, the J gene TRBJ1-2, with D possibly matching TRBD1 (5 bases). Trimming took 4 bases from V and 4 from J, leaving 16 bases between them. The CDR3 extends over 14 amino acids. Germline lookup yields CDR1 GTSNPN and CDR2 SVGIG (reference sequence). The CDR3 reads CAWIFGQGAYGYTF. The CDR3 bases are TGTGCCTGGATTTTTGGGCAGGGCGCCTATGGCTACACCTTC. Full variable domain (rest looked up from reference TRBV30 and TRBJ1-2): SQTIHQWPATLVQPVGSPLSLECTVEGTSNPNLYWYRQAAGRGLQLLFYSVGIGQISSEVPQNLSASRPQDRQFILSSKKLLLSDSGFYLCAWIFGQGAYGYTFGSGTRLTVV.

The chain uses TRBV2 and TRBJ1-1; D gene uncertain. The ends were cut back, 8 bases at V and 1 base at J, with 8 bases in the middle. CDR1 SNHLY and CDR2 FYNNEI come from the germline V gene. This CDR3 is built from 12 residues. CDR3 loop: CASRTQNTEAFF. CDR3 DNA sequence: TGTGCCAGCCGAACACAGAACACTGAAGCTTTCTTT.

The chain uses TRBV18 and TRBJ2-2; 11 bases agree with TRBD2. Losses at the gene ends were 4 bases for V and 6 bases for J; bases not matched to a gene: 7. The CDR3 has 16 residues. CDR1 and CDR2 (germline): KGHSH, LQKENI. DNA for the CDR3: TGTGCCAGCTCACTGTTACTAGCGGGAGAATCCGGGGAGCTGTTTTTT. Amino acids: CASSLLLAGESGELFF.

The chain employs TRBV6-5 and TRBJ2-7, with 9 bases fitting TRBD1. Losses at the gene ends were 4 bases for V and 9 bases for J; bases not matched to a gene: 10. The CDR3 runs to 14 residues. Germline CDR1 and CDR2: MNHEY and SVGAGI. The CDR3 protein is CASSSLDRGLWQYF. CDR3 DNA: TGTGCCAGCAGTTCCCTGGACAGGGGACTTTGGCAGTACTTC.

The gene calls are TRBV21-1 and TRBJ2-3; the table's D call, TRBD1, has no DNA check behind it. TRBV21-1 is listed as a pseudogene. The CDR3 consists of 14 residues. The CDR3 DNA reads as TGTGCCAGCAGCAAAAAGGGGATTACAGATACGCAGTATTTT. This encodes CASSKKGITDTQYF.

The chain joins TRBV27 to TRBJ2-2; D unclear. CDR3 length: 11 residues. Per the germline V gene, CDR1 is MNHEY and CDR2 is SMNVEV (reference sequence). Trimming shortened V by 6 bases and J by 7 bases, and 6 bases separated the two germline ends. The CDR3 coding sequence is TGTGCCAGCAGAGAGTTCGGGGAGCTGTTTTTT. Its translation is CASREFGELFF.

The chain has TRBV19 and TRBJ1-1; TRBD1 matches 9 bases. CDR1 LNHDA and CDR2 SQIVND come from the germline V gene (reference sequence). Unmatched junction bases numbered 6, after V lost 3 bases and J lost 4 bases. CDR3 size: 15 residues. CDR3 in amino acids: CASSISTTGGTEAFF. DNA for the CDR3: TGTGCCAGTAGTATCTCCACGACAGGGGGCACTGAAGCTTTCTTT.

The V call is TRBV2, the J call TRBJ1-2; weak D call: TRBD1 (6 bases). The CDR3 is 14 amino acids. The germline gives CDR1 SNHLY, CDR2 FYNNEI. With 6 bases removed from V and 2 bases from J, the gap between germline ends came to 13 bases. Here the CDR3 reads CASSLGTTNYGYTF. CDR3 sequence (DNA): TGTGCCAGCAGCCTAGGGACAACCAACTATGGCTACACCTTC.

Concerning this clone itself: A far larger clone is a single base away, which makes a read error likely. The chain is built from TRBV7-3 and TRBJ2-2, with D possibly TRBD2 on 6 matching bases. Germline-derived CDR1 and CDR2 are SGHTA and FQGTGA. CDR3 length: 13 amino acids. Trimming shortened V by 4 bases and J by 7 bases, and 10 bases separated the two germline ends. The CDR3 loop is CASSSLASGELFF. The CDR3 nucleotides are TGTGCCAGCAGCTCCCTAGCGAGCGGGGAGCTGTTTTTT. The complete variable domain, with remaining parts taken from reference TRBV7-3 and TRBJ2-2, reads GAGVSQTPSNKVTEKGKYVELRCDPISGHTALYWYRQSLGQGPEFLIYFQGTGAADDSGLPNDRFFAVRPEGSVSTLKIQRTERGDSAVYLCASSSLASGELFFGEGSRLTVL.

CDR3 protein: CASSLKGFEAFF. CDR3 nucleotide sequence: TGTGCCAGCAGCTTAAAAGGTTTTGAAGCTTTCTTT. J is TRBJ1-1 and V is TRBV7-8; D remains unclear. This CDR3 contains 12 residues. The V end was cut by 2 bases, the J end by 7 bases, with 8 bases between. The germline V gene encodes CDR1 SGHVS and CDR2 FQNEAQ.

The V and J genes are TRBV28 and TRBJ1-1, with D perhaps matching TRBD1 (5 bases). Germline V gene data show CDR1 as MDHEN and CDR2 as SYDVKM. The CDR3 runs 13 residues. V was cut by 5 bases and J by 7 bases, with 14 bases left in between. The CDR3 region has the DNA TGTGCCAGCAGTGGTCCGGGGCTATTTGAAGCTTTCTTT. Encoded protein: CASSGPGLFEAFF.

V is TRBV29-1 and J is TRBJ2-1; 10 bases fit TRBD2. This CDR3 is 18 amino acids long. Germline CDR1 and CDR2: SQVTM and ANQGSEA. The J segment lost 1 base and the V segment lost 1 base, leaving 10 bases of the junction unmatched. The CDR3 DNA reads TGCAGCGTTGAAGGGCGAGCGGGAGGGCGCGGGTCCTACAATGAGCAGTTCTTC. Its protein is CSVEGRAGGRGSYNEQFF.

The chain has TRBV20-1 and TRBJ2-1; D is undetermined. Germline CDR1 is DFQATT and CDR2 is SNEGSKA (reference sequence). The CDR3 is 11 amino acids. V lost 4 bases, J lost 9 bases, and 10 bases lay in between. In DNA, the CDR3 is TGCAGTGCTAACCTGGTCTCTGAGCAGTTCTTC. This codes for CSANLVSEQFF.